The 22 T cell receptor beta chains presented below share a single source sample, sequenced in a study of cytomegalovirus exposure and HLA in healthy donors. 60 Vbeta and 13 Jbeta primers were used in PCR. This table comes from immunoSEQ multiplex PCR, and its TCRdb copy is limited to in-frame clones, with some not included. Of 150,000 to 200,000 clones detected, over 60% appear once; the ten largest clones hold approximately 3%. The sample consisted of PBMCs. The receptors originated from a woman between 40 and 55 years old in good health and CMV-seronegative.

The CDR3 loop is CASSLTGGNQPQHF. CDR3 sequence (DNA): TGTGCCAGCAGCTTAACCGGTGGCAATCAGCCCCAGCATTTT. The J gene is TRBJ1-5, the V gene TRBV7-9, with D hard to call. Germline V CDR1 and CDR2: SEHNR, FQNEAQ (reference sequence). The V end was cut by 2 bases, the J end by 2 bases, with 7 bases between. The CDR3 is 14 residues long.

The chain joins TRBV7-3 to TRBJ2-3; TRBD2 aligns across 8 bases. The trim removed 2 bases at V and 1 base at J, leaving 5 bases unmatched. This CDR3 comprises 16 residues. Germline V lookup: CDR1 SGHTA, CDR2 FQGTGA. CDR3 sequence: CASSLSPAGGTDTQYF. Here the CDR3 DNA reads TGTGCCAGCAGCTTATCCCCAGCGGGGGGCACAGATACGCAGTATTTT. Using reference TRBV7-3 and TRBJ2-3 for the parts outside the CDR3, the full variable domain is GAGVSQTPSNKVTEKGKYVELRCDPISGHTALYWYRQSLGQGPEFLIYFQGTGAADDSGLPNDRFFAVRPEGSVSTLKIQRTERGDSAVYLCASSLSPAGGTDTQYFGPGTRLTVL.

This chain joins TRBV19 and TRBJ1-1, with no clear D. Trimming took off 5 bases at V and 2 bases at J, with 9 bases between the two ends. This CDR3 contains 13 residues. Germline lookup yields CDR1 LNHDA and CDR2 SQIVND (reference sequence). CDR3 DNA sequence: TGTGCCAGTAGTCGAGAATCTAACACTGAAGCTTTCTTT. It specifies CASSRESNTEAFF.

The gene calls are TRBV6-5 and TRBJ2-5, with 7 positions matching TRBD2. Germline-derived CDR1 and CDR2 are MNHEY and SVGAGI. The CDR3 is made up of 14 amino acids. The trim removed 7 bases at V and 6 bases at J, leaving 11 bases unmatched. The CDR3 loop is CASIQREGQQTQYF. The CDR3 DNA reads as TGTGCCAGCATTCAAAGGGAGGGGCAACAGACCCAGTACTTC.

This clone was seen more than once but under ten times. The V and J genes are TRBV7-3 and TRBJ2-2, with TRBD1 as a possible D gene (5 bases). Trimming took off 0 bases at V and 5 bases at J, with 10 bases between the two ends. The CDR3 totals 15 residues. The V gene's germline CDR1 is SGHTA and CDR2 FQGTGA. The CDR3 bases are TGTGCCAGCAGCTTAACGCAGGGCCAAACCGGGGAGCTGTTTTTT. Amino acids: CASSLTQGQTGELFF.

J is TRBJ1-1 and V is TRBV5-4; D not certain. Germline V gene lookup returns CDR1 SGHNT and CDR2 YYREEE (reference sequence). The CDR3 spans 15 residues. V shed 1 base and J shed 0 bases, with 10 bases lying between them. CDR3 DNA sequence: TGTGCCAGCAGCTTGAAGAACGCGCTGAACACTGAAGCTTTCTTT. The encoded protein is CASSLKNALNTEAFF.

As DNA, the CDR3 is TGTGCCAGCAGCTTAGCCCCGACTAAGGGATACAATGAGCAGTTCTTC. Protein: CASSLAPTKGYNEQFF. The gene calls are TRBV11-2 and TRBJ2-1; a weak D match, TRBD2 (5 bases). Looked up from germline, CDR1 is SGHAT and CDR2 is FQNNGV. The CDR3 spans 16 residues. The ends were cut back, 1 base at V and 4 bases at J, with 14 bases in the middle.

The chain uses TRBV19 and TRBJ2-1, with 10 bases matching TRBD2. J was trimmed by 0 bases and V by 5 bases; bases with no gene match: 4. Germline CDR1 is LNHDA and CDR2 is SQIVND (reference sequence). The CDR3 length is 16 residues. The DNA of the CDR3 is TGTGCCAGTAGTCTACTAGCGGGGAGCTCCTACAATGAGCAGTTCTTC. Translating gives CASSLLAGSSYNEQFF.

The chain links TRBV27 to TRBJ1-3, with unresolved D. The CDR3 totals 16 residues. CDR1 MNHEY and CDR2 SMNVEV come from the germline V gene (reference sequence). The V end was cut by 1 base, the J end by 0 bases, with 10 bases between. CDR3 nucleotides: TGTGCCAGCAGTTTATGGGGTCGGGGCTCTGGAAACACCATATATTTT. It is translated as CASSLWGRGSGNTIYF.

The chain has TRBV6-1 and TRBJ1-4; D gene ambiguous. In germline, CDR1 is MNHNS, CDR2 SASEGT. This CDR3 has 15 residues. V was cut by 4 bases and J by 8 bases, with 17 bases left in between. CDR3 residues: CASSVSGRYREKLFF. The CDR3 region has the DNA TGTGCCAGCAGTGTATCGGGAAGATATCGCGAAAAACTGTTTTTT.

The genes are TRBV5-1 and TRBJ1-2; a weak D match, TRBD1 (6 bases). Germline CDR1 reads SGHRS; CDR2 reads YFSETQ. V was clipped by 4 bases and J by 2 bases, with 12 bases between them. The CDR3 is 14 amino acids. The CDR3, as DNA: TGCGCCAGCAGCCGAGCGGACAGAAACTATGGCTACACCTTC. It codes for CASSRADRNYGYTF.

This chain links TRBV5-6 with TRBJ2-1, with D possibly matching TRBD2 (6 bases). This CDR3 region has 14 residues. Trimming removed 0 bases at V and 9 bases at J, with 13 bases between. Looked up from germline, CDR1 is SGHDT and CDR2 is YYEEEE. The chain's CDR3 is CASSLAGTGGEQFF. In DNA, the CDR3 is TGTGCCAGCAGCTTGGCGGGGACTGGCGGTGAGCAGTTCTTC.

The CDR3 region has the DNA TGCGCCAGCAGCAGAGGAGCCAGGGGTAGCAAGGAGGCTTTCTTT. It specifies CASSRGARGSKEAFF. The V and J genes are TRBV5-1 and TRBJ1-1; D may be TRBD1 (6 bases). V shed 4 bases and J shed 11 bases, with 24 bases lying between them. The CDR3 loop spans 15 amino acids. The germline V gene has CDR1 SGHRS and CDR2 YFSETQ. The full variable domain, in which reference TRBV5-1 and TRBJ1-1 provide the parts outside the CDR3, is KAGVTQTPRYLIKTRGQQVTLSCSPISGHRSVSWYQQTPGQGLQFLFEYFSETQRNKGNFPGRFSGRQFSNSRSEMNVSTLELGDSALYLCASSRGARGSKEAFFGQGTRLTVV.

The gene calls are TRBV2 and TRBJ1-4, with D hard to call. Looked up from germline, CDR1 is SNHLY and CDR2 is FYNNEI. The V end lost 5 bases, the J end lost 2 bases, and 9 bases lay between the germline ends. The CDR3 loop spans 14 amino acids. This CDR3 reads CASSRGGTNEKLFF. The CDR3 region has the DNA TGTGCCAGCAGTCGGGGAGGCACTAATGAAAAACTGTTTTTT.

The rearrangement joins TRBV18 to TRBJ2-5; 7 bases line up with TRBD2. The germline CDR1 and CDR2 sequences are KGHSH and LQKENI. V lost 3 bases and J lost 4; bases outside the gene matches: 11. The CDR3 is 16 residues long. Here the CDR3 reads CASSPMGEGLTETQYF. CDR3 in DNA: TGTGCCAGCTCACCTATGGGGGAGGGTCTGACAGAGACCCAGTACTTC.

This chain connects TRBV5-4 to TRBJ2-7; 13 positions agree with TRBD2. This CDR3 is built from 18 residues. Germline loops: CDR1 SGHNT, CDR2 YYREEE (reference sequence). After removal of 0 bases from V and 0 bases from J, the junction contained 6 bases not matched to a gene. The CDR3 DNA reads as TGTGCCAGCAGCTTGGGGACTAGCGGGGGCCCCCTCTCCTACGAGCAGTACTTC. Translated: CASSLGTSGGPLSYEQYF.

The chain employs TRBV10-3 and TRBJ2-2, with 9 bases that match TRBD1. The germline CDR1 and CDR2 sequences are ENHRY and SYGVKD. V lost 4 bases to trimming and J lost 5 bases; unmatched junction nucleotides: 8. The CDR3 extends over 16 amino acids. The CDR3 spells CAISVRDREGTGELFF. CDR3 in DNA: TGTGCCATCAGTGTCCGGGACAGGGAAGGAACCGGGGAGCTGTTTTTT.

The chain has TRBV13 and TRBJ2-3; 9 bases are shared with TRBD1. Germline V gene data show CDR1 as PRHDT and CDR2 as FYEKMQ (reference sequence). With 4 bases clipped from V and 2 bases from J, the junction kept 7 bases outside the gene matches. The CDR3 length is 16 residues. Here the CDR3 reads CASSWTGTGITDTQYF. CDR3 nucleotide sequence: TGTGCCAGCAGCTGGACCGGGACAGGGATCACAGATACGCAGTATTTT.

The rearrangement joins TRBV27 to TRBJ1-2; no firm D call. The CDR3 totals 10 residues. Germline V gene lookup returns CDR1 MNHEY and CDR2 SMNVEV (reference sequence). Trimming pared 3 bases from V and 7 bases from J, leaving 3 bases between. CDR3 region: CASSFRGYTF. The CDR3 nucleotides read TGTGCCAGCAGTTTCCGTGGCTACACCTTC.

The CDR3 DNA reads TGTGCCAGTGGGGGACAGGTCACCTACGAGCAGTACTTC. Translated: CASGGQVTYEQYF. V is TRBV6-1 and J is TRBJ2-7; 8 bases are a match to TRBD1. CDR3 length: 13 residues. Germline CDR1 MNHNS, CDR2 SASEGT. The ends lost 9 bases at V and 2 bases at J; junction bases unmatched: 6.

The rearrangement joins TRBV7-9 to TRBJ2-1; possibly TRBD2 for D (7 bases). The CDR3 has 15 amino acids. Germline V gives CDR1 SEHNR, CDR2 FQNEAQ (reference sequence). V was trimmed by 2 bases and J by 6 bases, leaving 14 bases between them. The CDR3 DNA reads as TGTGCCAGCAGCTTACGAGGGGGAGGGGGCAATGAGCAGTTCTTC. Its protein product is CASSLRGGGGNEQFF.

The J gene is TRBJ2-5, the V gene TRBV11-3, with D possibly matching TRBD2 (6 bases). The V end lost 5 bases, the J end lost 5 bases, and 18 bases lay between the germline ends. CDR1 is SGHNT, CDR2 YENEEA, per germline. The CDR3 has 15 residues. The CDR3 DNA follows: TGTGCCAGCAGCCCACGTGTTACGGGGGAGGAGACCCAGTACTTC. This codes for CASSPRVTGEETQYF.